This T cell receptor (beta chain) was profiled in a study of neurological immune-mediated disorders. 5'RACE employing 10-nucleotide random UMIs yielded the cDNA. TCRdb used MiXCR to reprocess the 5' RACE reads, holding one entry per CDR3 protein. Counted here are about 33,000 distinct CDR3 sequences, approximately 1.5% occurring once; the ten biggest clones make up 9.2%. This clonotype was picked up many times. The CDR3 runs 15 residues. Germline lookup yields CDR1 MNHEY and CDR2 SVGAGI. Trimming removed 3 bases at V and 4 bases at J, with 13 bases between. Sequenced: PBMCs. The source of this sequence is a woman aged 25 to 39 with multiple sclerosis. The V call is TRBV6-5, the J call TRBJ2-1; a weak D match, TRBD2 (5 bases). The CDR3 nucleotides read TGTGCCAGCAGTTATTCGGGAACGACATACAATGAGCAGTTCTTC. It translates to CASSYSGTTYNEQFF.